This T cell receptor beta chain was observed in a study of shared clonotypes between healthy human individuals. At the level of the study: The study used three CD4 naive, three CD4 memory, two CD8 naive and one CD8 memory plate per donor.

About this clone itself: The antigen remains unidentified.

General study results and limits: The sampled material consisted only of blood, and tissue repertoires are likely to differ. The study found lower generation probabilities in non-shared clonotypes than in those shared by all four donors. Memory subsets generally showed smaller estimated richness than naive subsets did.

CD8 cells regarded as naive lacked CD45RO, were positively chosen for CCR7, and omitted terminally differentiated effector memory CD45RA+ cells. This CDR3 has 19 amino acids. Per germline, CDR1 SGHVS and CDR2 FQNEAQ. V was clipped by 4 bases and J by 0 bases, with 24 bases between them. The assay was immunoSEQ multiplex PCR, and TCRdb's table has in-frame clones only and misses some. The profile shows roughly 2,000,000 clones, 85% to 95% of them singletons. This clonotype originated in a man younger than 35 in good health. Some clones in this sample may be carry-over from other donors' samples. The chain is built from TRBV7-8 and TRBJ2-5; D is perhaps TRBD1 (6 bases). Sequencing input: naive CD8+ T cells from PBMCs. The DNA for the CDR3 is TGTGCCAGCAGCTCCCAGGGGCGGCAGCTCAGACCGGACCAAGAGACCCAGTACTTC. It specifies CASSSQGRQLRPDQETQYF.